The 18 T cell receptor beta chains listed next were all sequenced from one sample in a study of CD8+ T cells in alopecia areata. Extracted RNA was reverse transcribed, and the resulting cDNA served as sequencing template. The method was immunoSEQ multiplex PCR; TCRdb's version includes in-frame clones alone and lacks a portion of them. The table has about 190,000 clones, roughly three fifths seen once. The treatment was: oral pan-JAK inhibitor, 5-10 mg twice daily. Material: CD4+ T cells sorted from blood, obtained at week 4, from a patient treated with tofacitinib. The receptors originated from a human donor with alopecia areata.

The chain is built from TRBV29-1 and TRBJ2-2; unclear D gene. Germline V gene data show CDR1 as SQVTM and CDR2 as ANQGSEA. Deletions cut 0 bases from V and 8 bases from J, with 10 bases between. The CDR3 runs 13 residues. This CDR3 is CSVEDQRGGELFF. CDR3 coding DNA: TGCAGCGTTGAAGATCAGCGAGGTGGGGAGCTGTTTTTT.

The rearrangement joins TRBV6-7 to TRBJ2-1; D gene uncertain. TRBV6-7 is designated an ORF whose function remains uncertain. This CDR3 is 13 amino acids long. The V and J ends lost 6 bases and 8 bases respectively, with 14 bases between them. The CDR3 sequence is CASSRRSGDEQFF. The DNA of the CDR3 is TGTGCCAGCAGCCGACGGTCCGGCGATGAGCAGTTCTTC.

The chain uses TRBV30 and TRBJ2-3, with TRBD2 identical over 11 bases. V trimming: 4 bases; J trimming: 3 bases; junction bases outside the gene matches: 6. The CDR3 contains 15 residues. CDR1 is GTSNPN and CDR2 is SVGIG in the germline V gene (reference sequence). The CDR3 sequence: CAWTRLAGPTDTQYF. Here the CDR3 DNA reads TGTGCCTGGACTAGACTAGCGGGACCGACAGATACGCAGTATTTT.

The sample holds one count of this clone. The V gene is TRBV29-1, the J gene TRBJ2-3; no firm D call. CDR3 length equals 14 residues. The germline V gene encodes CDR1 SQVTM and CDR2 ANQGSEA. The ends were cut back, 7 bases at V and 0 bases at J, with 14 bases in the middle. CDR3 sequence: CSARRGTSTDTQYF. In DNA, the CDR3 is TGCAGCGCCCGGAGAGGAACTAGCACAGATACGCAGTATTTT.

The chain is built from TRBV25-1 and TRBJ2-5; the D is unclear. V was trimmed by 8 bases and J by 7 bases, leaving 14 bases between them. Germline V gives CDR1 MGHDK, CDR2 SYGVNS. The CDR3 loop spans 12 amino acids. The CDR3 nucleotides read TGTGCCAGCGAAGTCCAGACGGGGACCCAGTACTTC. Amino acids: CASEVQTGTQYF.

This clone was seen just once. The rearrangement links TRBV18 to TRBJ2-6, with D perhaps matching TRBD1 or TRBD2 (6 bases each). Trimming pared 4 bases from V and 2 bases from J, leaving 9 bases between. CDR3 length: 15 amino acids. Germline loops: CDR1 KGHSH, CDR2 LQKENI. The CDR3 coding sequence is TGTGCCAGCTCACTCGGGGGCGCTGGGGCCAACGTCCTGACTTTC. Translation gives CASSLGGAGANVLTF.

This clone was detected a few times. The V call is TRBV29-1, the J call TRBJ2-2; no reliable D call. The V and J ends lost 3 bases and 9 bases respectively, with 17 bases between them. This CDR3 is built from 14 residues. Germline V gene data show CDR1 as SQVTM and CDR2 as ANQGSEA. CDR3 nucleotide sequence: TGCAGCGTTGAGGGCTTTAGCTCCTCCAGGGAGCTGTTTTTT. Amino acids: CSVEGFSSSRELFF.

The V call is TRBV4-2, the J call TRBJ1-2; 8 bases are shared with TRBD1. Per germline, CDR1 LGHNA and CDR2 YNFKEQ. The CDR3 covers 15 residues. With V trimmed by 2 bases and J by 3 bases, 5 bases remained unmatched. The CDR3 nucleotides are TGTGCCAGCAGCCAAAGCTCAGGGGGCGACTATGGCTACACCTTC. Its translation: CASSQSSGGDYGYTF.

The chain combines TRBV7-9 with TRBJ2-7, with D uncertain. The germline V and J ends were trimmed by 5 bases and 4 bases, with 6 bases remaining between them. The germline CDR1 and CDR2 sequences are SEHNR and FQNEAQ (reference sequence). This CDR3 comprises 11 residues. CDR3 region: CASSPQYEQYF. The CDR3 DNA reads TGTGCCAGCAGCCCCCAGTACGAGCAGTACTTC.

The chain uses TRBV27 and TRBJ1-1, with unresolved D. Trimming removed 4 bases from V and 1 base from J, with 10 bases in between. Per the germline V gene, CDR1 is MNHEY and CDR2 is SMNVEV (reference sequence). This CDR3 has 14 residues. CDR3 DNA sequence: TGTGCCAGCAGTTCGACGCGAGGGAACACTGAAGCTTTCTTT. Amino acids: CASSSTRGNTEAFF.

The chain links TRBV29-1 to TRBJ1-2; a possible D gene is TRBD1 (5 bases). The V gene lost 0 bases and the J gene lost 4 bases, with 15 bases spanning the gap. CDR1 and CDR2 from the germline V gene are SQVTM and ANQGSEA. The CDR3 length is 15 residues. In DNA form, the CDR3 reads TGCAGCGTTGAAGATTATAGGGGTCGAAGCTATGGCTACACCTTC. Its translation is CSVEDYRGRSYGYTF.

This clone appeared a few times. V gene TRBV29-1 combines with J gene TRBJ2-1; tentative D call: TRBD1 (6 bases). Germline-derived CDR1 and CDR2 are SQVTM and ANQGSEA. The V gene lost 7 bases and the J gene lost 7 bases, with 23 bases spanning the gap. The CDR3 has 15 residues. The CDR3 bases are TGCAGCGGCGTAGGGGGTGTGGGTCTGGGGAATGAGCAGTTCTTC. This encodes CSGVGGVGLGNEQFF.

The chain employs TRBV9 and TRBJ2-7, with 10 bases identical to TRBD2. The germline V gene encodes CDR1 SGDLS and CDR2 YYNGEE. The CDR3 extends over 15 amino acids. Trimming at V came to 4 bases and at J to 4 bases, leaving 8 bases not matched to a gene. CDR3 nucleotides: TGTGCCAGCAGCCCCCAAGCGGGAGGGATGTACGAGCAGTACTTC. Translation gives CASSPQAGGMYEQYF.

The V call is TRBV5-1, the J call TRBJ2-5; D not resolved. The length of the CDR3 is 13 residues. The germline CDR1 and CDR2 sequences are SGHRS and YFSETQ. V lost 0 bases to trimming and J lost 5 bases, with 8 bases between them. This chain's CDR3 is CASSLAGKETQYF. DNA of the CDR3: TGCGCCAGCAGCTTGGCTGGCAAGGAGACCCAGTACTTC.

The rearrangement links TRBV30 to TRBJ1-2; no reliable D call. The germline V gene encodes CDR1 GTSNPN and CDR2 SVGIG (reference sequence). CDR3 length equals 16 residues. Trimming stripped 5 bases from V and 4 bases from J, with 23 bases between. CDR3 in DNA: TGTGCCTGGTCCCTTGTGGGGAGAGCAGTTGGCTATGGCTACACCTTC. As protein: CAWSLVGRAVGYGYTF. Complete variable domain (other parts from reference TRBV30 and TRBJ1-2): SQTIHQWPATLVQPVGSPLSLECTVEGTSNPNLYWYRQAAGRGLQLLFYSVGIGQISSEVPQNLSASRPQDRQFILSSKKLLLSDSGFYLCAWSLVGRAVGYGYTFGSGTRLTVV.

The rearrangement links TRBV5-1 to TRBJ1-1; maybe TRBD1 (5 bases). This CDR3 is built from 13 residues. Germline values: CDR1 SGHRS, CDR2 YFSETQ. V dropped 5 bases and J dropped 1 base, with 9 bases sitting between them. Written as DNA, the CDR3 is TGCGCCAGCAGGTTTACAGGGAACACTGAAGCTTTCTTT. Translated: CASRFTGNTEAFF.

The rearrangement joins TRBV29-1 to TRBJ1-5, with D tentatively TRBD1 (5 bases). The germline gives CDR1 SQVTM, CDR2 ANQGSEA. Trimming took 4 bases from V and 3 from J, leaving 10 bases between them. The CDR3 sequence is 13 residues long. The CDR3 here is CSVVLGHNQPQHF. CDR3 coding DNA: TGCAGCGTTGTTCTGGGGCACAATCAGCCCCAGCATTTT. The full variable domain, completed using reference TRBV29-1 and TRBJ1-5, is SAVISQKPSRDICQRGTSLTIQCQVDSQVTMMFWYRQQPGQSLTLIATANQGSEATYESGFVIDKFPISRPNLTFSTLTVSNMSPEDSSIYLCSVVLGHNQPQHFGDGTRLSIL.

The sample holds a few counts of this clone. As DNA, the CDR3 is TGCAGCGTGGCAGAGGCTAGCGTGAATGAGCAGTTCTTC. Amino acid sequence: CSVAEASVNEQFF. This rearrangement joins TRBV29-1 to TRBJ2-1; a possible D gene is TRBD2 (6 bases). CDR1 is SQVTM, CDR2 ANQGSEA, per germline. This CDR3 has 13 amino acids. V was clipped by 6 bases and J by 7 bases, with 16 bases between them.